This entry lists 21 T cell receptor beta chains sequenced from one sample in a study of shared clonotypes between healthy human individuals. TCRdb keeps only in-frame clones here, not all; method: immunoSEQ multiplex PCR. The repertoire consists of some 580,000 clones, with 97% occurring once and the leading ten covering around 0.06%. The material sequenced was naive CD4+ T cells sorted from blood. Documented subset: CD45RA+ positively selected. The receptors derive from a woman younger than 45 in good health.

The rearrangement joins TRBV28 to TRBJ2-1; 16 nucleotides agree with TRBD2. CDR3 length: 14 amino acids. Trimming cost V 9 bases and J 8 bases; bases outside gene matches: 4. Germline V gives CDR1 MDHEN, CDR2 SYDVKM. The CDR3 bases are TGTGCCAGTGGGGGACTAGCGGGAGGGCATGAGCAGTTCTTC. Its protein is CASGGLAGGHEQFF.

This chain uses TRBV6-1 with TRBJ1-2, with D uncertain. Germline CDR1 MNHNS, CDR2 SASEGT. The CDR3 runs to 15 residues. Trimming pared 0 bases from V and 5 bases from J, leaving 13 bases between. The CDR3 sequence is CASSEAQALSYGYTF. Written as DNA, the CDR3 is TGTGCCAGCAGTGAAGCCCAGGCCCTAAGTTATGGCTACACCTTC.

The chain uses TRBV5-5 and TRBJ2-2; D perhaps matches TRBD1 (5 bases). The CDR3 is made up of 15 amino acids. The V and J ends lost 5 bases and 0 bases respectively, with 11 bases between them. Germline CDR1 is SGHKS and CDR2 is YYEKEE (reference sequence). The CDR3 loop is CASSQDTTNTGELFF. The CDR3 nucleotides are TGTGCCAGCAGTCAGGACACTACGAACACCGGGGAGCTGTTTTTT.

The gene calls are TRBV4-1 and TRBJ2-3; 12 bases are a match to TRBD1. CDR3 size: 17 residues. Germline loops: CDR1 MGHRA, CDR2 YSYEKL. The J segment lost 4 bases and the V segment lost 2 bases, leaving 7 bases of the junction unmatched. The CDR3 DNA sequence: TGCGCCAGCAGCCAACAAGGGACAGGGGGCTGGGCAGATACGCAGTATTTT. Encoded protein: CASSQQGTGGWADTQYF.

CDR3 nucleotide sequence: TGCGCCAGTTCTACCCCCGGGACTAGCAGCCCCTACGAGCAGTACTTC. This sequence encodes CASSTPGTSSPYEQYF. The chain recombines TRBV5-1 with TRBJ2-7, with 9 bases fitting TRBD2. The ends lost 8 bases at V and 2 bases at J; junction bases unmatched: 14. Germline V CDR1 and CDR2: SGHRS, YFSETQ. The CDR3 covers 16 residues.

The chain employs TRBV4-2 and TRBJ1-4; D not resolved. The CDR3 consists of 17 residues. Trimming left V 0 bases short and J 8 bases short, with 19 bases between. Germline V gives CDR1 LGHNA, CDR2 YNFKEQ. CDR3 DNA sequence: TGTGCCAGCAGCCAAGACTGGGGAGTCCCATATGGAGAAAAACTGTTTTTT. Its translation is CASSQDWGVPYGEKLFF.

The chain employs TRBV10-2 and TRBJ1-3; D perhaps matches TRBD1 (5 bases). This CDR3 has 16 amino acids. With 8 bases removed from V and 0 bases from J, the gap between germline ends came to 17 bases. In germline, CDR1 is WSHSY, CDR2 SAAADI. Here the CDR3 reads CASWGGRGGSGNTIYF. The CDR3 DNA sequence: TGCGCCAGCTGGGGGGGTCGGGGCGGCTCTGGAAACACCATATATTTT.

The gene calls are TRBV28 and TRBJ1-3; D ambiguous. CDR1 and CDR2 from the germline V gene are MDHEN and SYDVKM. This CDR3 is 14 amino acids long. The germline V and J ends were trimmed by 2 bases and 3 bases, with 8 bases remaining between them. CDR3 nucleotides: TGTGCCAGCAGTTTACCGGCAGTTGGAAACACCATATATTTT. It encodes CASSLPAVGNTIYF.

The chain has TRBV5-1 and TRBJ2-7; the D is unclear. Trimming shortened V by 1 base and J by 0 bases, and 5 bases separated the two germline ends. The CDR3 extends over 13 amino acids. In germline, CDR1 is SGHRS, CDR2 YFSETQ. The CDR3 nucleotides read TGCGCCAGCAGCTTGTTTGCCTCCTACGAGCAGTACTTC. Amino acid sequence: CASSLFASYEQYF. The full variable domain, its missing parts supplied by reference TRBV5-1 and TRBJ2-7, is KAGVTQTPRYLIKTRGQQVTLSCSPISGHRSVSWYQQTPGQGLQFLFEYFSETQRNKGNFPGRFSGRQFSNSRSEMNVSTLELGDSALYLCASSLFASYEQYFGPGTRLTVT.

The count of this clone is one. The chain joins TRBV5-1 to TRBJ2-1, with 9 bases fitting TRBD2. Trimming cost V 4 bases and J 10 bases; bases outside gene matches: 12. Germline lookup yields CDR1 SGHRS and CDR2 YFSETQ. The CDR3 has 15 residues. The CDR3, as DNA: TGCGCCAGCAGCCCGGTAGCGGGAGCCCCGGGGGAGCAGTTCTTC. It is translated as CASSPVAGAPGEQFF.

This chain links TRBV27 with TRBJ2-6, with 7 bases matching TRBD2. Unmatched junction bases numbered 8, after V lost 3 bases and J lost 0 bases. The CDR3 spans 18 residues. Germline assignment: CDR1 MNHEY and CDR2 SMNVEV (reference sequence). In nucleotides, the CDR3 is TGTGCCAGCAGTTTTTGGGCGGGAGTGAACTCTGGGGCCAACGTCCTGACTTTC. It codes for CASSFWAGVNSGANVLTF.

This rearrangement joins TRBV7-8 to TRBJ2-7, with TRBD2 identical over 9 bases. The V gene end was trimmed by 5 bases and the J gene end by 6 bases; junction bases not matched to a gene: 14. Germline V gene lookup returns CDR1 SGHVS and CDR2 FQNEAQ. CDR3 length: 16 residues. In DNA, the CDR3 is TGTGCCAGCAGCGTTATTGCGGGAGGGGCTTGGGGCGAGCAGTACTTC. This gives the protein CASSVIAGGAWGEQYF.

The chain links TRBV6-8 to TRBJ2-7, with D maybe TRBD2 (5 bases). The germline V and J ends were trimmed by 6 bases and 1 base, with 16 bases remaining between them. Germline CDR1 is MNHGY and CDR2 is SAAAGT. The CDR3 spans 15 residues. DNA of the CDR3: TGTGCCAGCAGGCACCCTCGGGGTGGGTCCTACGAGCAGTACTTC. Its protein is CASRHPRGGSYEQYF.

This chain uses TRBV15 with TRBJ2-2; 14 nucleotides agree with TRBD2. The CDR3 consists of 19 residues. Germline assignment: CDR1 LNHNV and CDR2 YYDKDF (reference sequence). Trimming cost V 3 bases and J 2 bases; bases outside gene matches: 8. The CDR3 is CATSRTTSGRAINTGELFF. DNA of the CDR3: TGTGCCACCAGCAGGACGACTAGCGGGAGGGCTATAAACACCGGGGAGCTGTTTTTT.

The chain recombines TRBV4-2 with TRBJ2-2; D is tentatively TRBD1 or TRBD2 (5 bases each). The CDR3 runs to 14 residues. CDR1 and CDR2 from the germline V gene are LGHNA and YNFKEQ. The germline V and J ends were trimmed by 3 bases and 5 bases, with 10 bases remaining between them. CDR3 amino acids: CASSQGPGTGELFF. CDR3 nucleotide sequence: TGTGCCAGCAGCCAGGGACCTGGAACCGGGGAGCTGTTTTTT.

The V call is TRBV10-1, the J call TRBJ1-2; a possible D gene is TRBD1 (5 bases). From germline, CDR1 is WNHNN and CDR2 SYGVQD (reference sequence). CDR3 length: 13 amino acids. V was pared by 4 bases and J by 4 bases, with 10 bases between. The DNA for the CDR3 is TGCGCCAGCAGTGGGGACGACAGCTATGGCTACACCTTC. It yields the protein CASSGDDSYGYTF.

The chain recombines TRBV7-9 with TRBJ2-5, with 13 bases lining up with TRBD2. CDR1 SEHNR and CDR2 FQNEAQ come from the germline V gene (reference sequence). The V segment lost 1 base and the J segment 5 bases; nucleotides outside the gene matches: 10. CDR3 size: 18 residues. CDR3 sequence reads: CASSLVRTSGSPGETQYF. CDR3 DNA: TGTGCCAGCAGCTTAGTAAGGACTAGCGGGAGCCCCGGGGAGACCCAGTACTTC. The full variable domain, in which reference TRBV7-9 and TRBJ2-5 provide the parts outside the CDR3, is DTGVSQNPRHKITKRGQNVTFRCDPISEHNRLYWYRQTLGQGPEFLTYFQNEAQLEKSRLLSDRFSAERPKGSFSTLEIQRTEQGDSAMYLCASSLVRTSGSPGETQYFGPGTRLLVL.

The chain couples TRBV2 to TRBJ2-5; 10 bases are a match to TRBD1. V lost 7 bases to trimming and J lost 5 bases; unmatched junction nucleotides: 4. Germline CDR1 SNHLY, CDR2 FYNNEI. The CDR3 spans 13 residues. The CDR3 nucleotides read TGTGCCAGCATAACGGACAGGGGGGAGACCCAGTACTTC. Residues: CASITDRGETQYF.

This rearrangement joins TRBV6-6 to TRBJ1-5; TRBD1 agrees at 9 bases. The J segment lost 6 bases and the V segment lost 5 bases, leaving 11 bases of the junction unmatched. The germline CDR1 and CDR2 sequences are MNHNY and SVGAGI (reference sequence). The CDR3 contains 16 residues. CDR3 sequence: CASSPPGQGPTQPQHF. CDR3 coding DNA: TGTGCCAGCAGTCCTCCCGGACAGGGGCCAACTCAGCCCCAGCATTTT.

The chain links TRBV11-2 to TRBJ2-7; 12 bases are a match to TRBD2. Trimming took 5 bases from V and 0 from J; bases not matched to a gene: 11. CDR1 is SGHAT and CDR2 is FQNNGV in the germline V gene. This CDR3 spans 18 amino acids. The CDR3 region is CASSPPTSGRGASYEQYF. The CDR3 nucleotides read TGTGCCAGCAGCCCGCCGACTAGCGGGAGAGGGGCCTCCTACGAGCAGTACTTC.

The chain has TRBV27 and TRBJ1-3; no reliable D call. The ends were cut back, 6 bases at V and 0 bases at J, with 12 bases in the middle. Germline V gene data show CDR1 as MNHEY and CDR2 as SMNVEV (reference sequence). The CDR3 totals 15 residues. In DNA, the CDR3 is TGTGCCAGCAGGCGGTCGGGAAGCTCTGGAAACACCATATATTTT. It encodes CASRRSGSSGNTIYF.